This T cell receptor (beta chain) was profiled in a study of cytomegalovirus exposure and HLA in healthy donors. Use of 60 Vbeta and 13 Jbeta primers characterized the PCR. The method was immunoSEQ multiplex PCR; TCRdb's version includes in-frame clones alone and lacks a portion of them. Here the sample spans about 140,000 clones, about 80% being singletons. The CDR3 covers 16 residues. The ends lost 0 bases at V and 1 base at J; junction bases unmatched: 5. Looked up from germline, CDR1 is SGHRS and CDR2 is YFSETQ. This receptor was taken from a woman in her thirties or forties in good health and CMV-seronegative. The rearrangement links TRBV5-1 to TRBJ2-3; the match to TRBD2 covers 7 bases. Specimen: PBMCs. Here the CDR3 reads CASSLVPSGGTDTQYF. Here the CDR3 DNA reads TGCGCCAGCAGCTTGGTGCCTAGCGGAGGCACAGATACGCAGTATTTT.